This T cell receptor beta chain was identified in a study of cytomegalovirus exposure and HLA in healthy donors. Study-wide context: Later analysis reported that the 120 validation repertoires shared the platform of the 500 to 750 first-cohort repertoires. General observations from the study: The tendency of first-cohort TCR clusters to co-occur in the 120 or so validation repertoires emerged from a later analysis. Some TCR beta chains (approximately 180 of them) were listed as cytomegalovirus-associated.

Sequencing was performed with immunoSEQ multiplex PCR; in TCRdb, only in-frame clones are kept and a portion is missing. This table holds approximately 100,000 clones, approximately 95% found once. Trimming stripped 1 base from V and 0 bases from J, with 9 bases between. The germline gives CDR1 MDHEN, CDR2 SYDVKM. The CDR3 covers 15 residues. Note on this clone: The antigen is not known.

The donors were in the 120-subject validation cohort, distinct from the roughly 670-subject first cohort. The chain has TRBV28 and TRBJ1-1, with TRBD1 as a possible D gene (5 bases). Specimen: PBMCs. The TCR originated in a woman younger than 45 in good health and CMV-seropositive. The chain's CDR3 is CASSLSGPVNTEAFF. Here the CDR3 DNA reads TGTGCCAGCAGTTTATCAGGGCCGGTGAACACTGAAGCTTTCTTT.